The clone carrying this T cell receptor (beta chain) occurred many times. Its antigen is still unknown. The length of the CDR3 is 17 residues. CDR1 is LNHDA, CDR2 SQIVND, per germline (reference sequence). V was clipped by 7 bases and J by 0 bases, with 19 bases between them. Measured with immunoSEQ multiplex PCR; TCRdb has only the in-frame clones, and not every one. The repertoire includes roughly 300,000 clones, 88% of them detected once, and around 6.1% sits in the top ten. Noted treatment: roughly 19 received Ad26.COV2.S at low or high dose, single or two shots; 5 received placebo; per-sample allocation not given. Specimens were obtained on day 63 following the first vaccine or placebo injection. This adult donor, from Boston, was 18-55 years old. What was given as vaccine was an Ad26 vector encoding Wuhan-strain SARS-CoV-2 spike. The sample is drawn from a study of Ad26.COV2.S vaccination and SARS-CoV-2 variants.

Study-level findings and limits: The study found similar non-spike TCR breadth in vaccine and placebo recipients. It was vaccine recipients, not placebo recipients, who had the higher spike-specific TCR breadth.

The chain is built from TRBV19 and TRBJ1-3, with D possibly matching TRBD1 (6 bases). The TCR originated in a person between 18 and 59 years old who received the Ad26.COV2.S COVID-19 vaccine or a placebo. The sequenced sample was peripheral blood, obtained in a trial of Ad26.COV2.S vaccine versus placebo. The CDR3 is CASTRTVESNSGNTIYF. The CDR3, as DNA: TGTGCCAGTACCAGGACAGTGGAATCCAACTCTGGAAACACCATATATTTT.